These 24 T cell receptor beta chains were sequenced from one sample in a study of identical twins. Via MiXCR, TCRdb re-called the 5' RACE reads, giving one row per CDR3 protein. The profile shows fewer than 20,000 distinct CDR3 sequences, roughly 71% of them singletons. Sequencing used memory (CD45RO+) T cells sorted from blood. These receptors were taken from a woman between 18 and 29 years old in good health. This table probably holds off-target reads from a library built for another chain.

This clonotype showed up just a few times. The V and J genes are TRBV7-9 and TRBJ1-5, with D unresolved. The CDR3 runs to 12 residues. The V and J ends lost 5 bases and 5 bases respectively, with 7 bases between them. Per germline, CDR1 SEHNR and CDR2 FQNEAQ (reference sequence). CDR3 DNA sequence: TGTGCCAGCAGCCCGCTGTATCAGCCCCAGCATTTT. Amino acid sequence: CASSPLYQPQHF.

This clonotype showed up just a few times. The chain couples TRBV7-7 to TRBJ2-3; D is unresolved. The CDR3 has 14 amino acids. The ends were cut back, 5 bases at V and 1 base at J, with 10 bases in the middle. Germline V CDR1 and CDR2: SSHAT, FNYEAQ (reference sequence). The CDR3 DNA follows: TGTGCCAGCAGCCGGAATAAGGGCACAGATACGCAGTATTTT. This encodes CASSRNKGTDTQYF. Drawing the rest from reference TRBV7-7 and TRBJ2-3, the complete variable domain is GAGVSQSPRYKVTKRGQDVTLRCDPISSHATLYWYQQALGQGPEFLTYFNYEAQPDKSGLPSDRFSAERPEGSISTLTIQRTEQRDSAMYRCASSRNKGTDTQYFGPGTRLTVL.

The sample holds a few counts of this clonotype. CDR3 bases: TGTGCCAGCAGCGGATACATCCTACAGGACTCCTACAATGAGCAGTTCTTC. Protein sequence: CASSGYILQDSYNEQFF. The rearrangement joins TRBV7-9 to TRBJ2-1; D might be TRBD1 (5 bases). Germline-derived CDR1 and CDR2 are SEHNR and FQNEAQ (reference sequence). Trimming cost V 5 bases and J 0 bases, with 17 bases left between them. This CDR3 comprises 17 residues.

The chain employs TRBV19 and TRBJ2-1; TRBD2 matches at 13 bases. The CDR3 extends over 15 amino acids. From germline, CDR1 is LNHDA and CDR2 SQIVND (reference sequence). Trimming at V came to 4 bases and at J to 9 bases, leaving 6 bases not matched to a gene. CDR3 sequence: CASSTWTSGSTEQFF. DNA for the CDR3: TGTGCCAGTAGTACCTGGACTAGCGGGAGTACTGAGCAGTTCTTC.

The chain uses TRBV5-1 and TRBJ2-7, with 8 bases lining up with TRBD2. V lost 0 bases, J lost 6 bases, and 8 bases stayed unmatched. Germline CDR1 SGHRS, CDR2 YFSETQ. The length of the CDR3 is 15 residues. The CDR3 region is CASSLVGGRPGEQYF. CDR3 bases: TGCGCCAGCAGCTTGGTTGGCGGGAGGCCGGGCGAGCAGTACTTC. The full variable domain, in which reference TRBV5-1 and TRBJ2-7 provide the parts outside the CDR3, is KAGVTQTPRYLIKTRGQQVTLSCSPISGHRSVSWYQQTPGQGLQFLFEYFSETQRNKGNFPGRFSGRQFSNSRSEMNVSTLELGDSALYLCASSLVGGRPGEQYFGPGTRLTVT.

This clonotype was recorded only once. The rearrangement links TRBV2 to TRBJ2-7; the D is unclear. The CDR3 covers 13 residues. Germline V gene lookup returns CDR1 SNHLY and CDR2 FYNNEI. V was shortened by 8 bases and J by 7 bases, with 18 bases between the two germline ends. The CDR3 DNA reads TGTGCCAGCGGGTTCCGGCCCCTGGGTGAGCAGTACTTC. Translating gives CASGFRPLGEQYF. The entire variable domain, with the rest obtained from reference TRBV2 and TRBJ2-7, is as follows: EPEVTQTPSHQVTQMGQEVILRCVPISNHLYFYWYRQILGQKVEFLVSFYNNEISEKSEIFDDQFSVERPDGSNFTLKIRSTKLEDSAMYFCASGFRPLGEQYFGPGTRLTVT.

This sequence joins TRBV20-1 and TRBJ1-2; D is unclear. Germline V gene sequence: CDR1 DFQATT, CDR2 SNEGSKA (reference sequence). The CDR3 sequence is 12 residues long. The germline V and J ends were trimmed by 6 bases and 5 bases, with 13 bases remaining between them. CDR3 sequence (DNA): TGCAGTGCCCTCGGTGTCGGATATGGCTACACCTTC. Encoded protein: CSALGVGYGYTF.

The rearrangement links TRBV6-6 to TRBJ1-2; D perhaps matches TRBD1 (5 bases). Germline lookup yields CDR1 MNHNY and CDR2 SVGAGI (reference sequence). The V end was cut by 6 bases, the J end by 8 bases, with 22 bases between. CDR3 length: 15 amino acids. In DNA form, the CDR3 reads TGTGCCAGCAGCTGGACCCTGGGGCCGTCTCAGGGCTACACCTTC. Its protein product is CASSWTLGPSQGYTF.

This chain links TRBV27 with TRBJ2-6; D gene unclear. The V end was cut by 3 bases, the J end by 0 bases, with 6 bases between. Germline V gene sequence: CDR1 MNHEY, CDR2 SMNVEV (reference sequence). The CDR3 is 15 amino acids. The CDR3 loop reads CASSFGSSGANVLTF. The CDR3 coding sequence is TGTGCCAGCAGTTTCGGATCCTCTGGGGCCAACGTCCTGACTTTC.

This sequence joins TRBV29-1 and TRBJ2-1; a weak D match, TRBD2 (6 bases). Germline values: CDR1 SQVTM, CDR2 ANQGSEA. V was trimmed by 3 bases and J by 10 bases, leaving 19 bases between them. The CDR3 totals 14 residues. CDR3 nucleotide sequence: TGCAGCGTTGATGAGGGAGGATTTACTGAGGAGCAGTTCTTC. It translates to CSVDEGGFTEEQFF.

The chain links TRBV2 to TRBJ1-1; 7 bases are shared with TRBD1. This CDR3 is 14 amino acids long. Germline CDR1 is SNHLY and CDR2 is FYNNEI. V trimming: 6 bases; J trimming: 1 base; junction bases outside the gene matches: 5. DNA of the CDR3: TGTGCCAGCAGCGACAGGGTGGGGAACACTGAAGCTTTCTTT. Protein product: CASSDRVGNTEAFF.

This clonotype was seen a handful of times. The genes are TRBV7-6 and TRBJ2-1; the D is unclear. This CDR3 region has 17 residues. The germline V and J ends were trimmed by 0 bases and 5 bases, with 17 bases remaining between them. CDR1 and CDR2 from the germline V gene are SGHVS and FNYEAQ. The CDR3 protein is CASSLANPLSVDNEQFF. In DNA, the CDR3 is TGTGCCAGCAGCTTAGCCAACCCCCTGAGCGTCGACAATGAGCAGTTCTTC.

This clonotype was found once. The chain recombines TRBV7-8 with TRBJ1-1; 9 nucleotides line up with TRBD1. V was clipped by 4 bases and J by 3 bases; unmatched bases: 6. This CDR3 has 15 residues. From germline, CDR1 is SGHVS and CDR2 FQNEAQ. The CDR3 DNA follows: TGTGCCAGCAGCTCACGGGACAGGGCCCACACTGAAGCTTTCTTT. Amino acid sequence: CASSSRDRAHTEAFF.

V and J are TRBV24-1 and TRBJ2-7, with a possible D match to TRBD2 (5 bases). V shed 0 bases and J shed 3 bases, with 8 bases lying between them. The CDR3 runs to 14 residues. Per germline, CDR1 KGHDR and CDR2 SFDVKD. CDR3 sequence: CATSDLEGSYEQYF. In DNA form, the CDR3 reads TGTGCCACCAGTGATTTGGAGGGTAGCTACGAGCAGTACTTC.

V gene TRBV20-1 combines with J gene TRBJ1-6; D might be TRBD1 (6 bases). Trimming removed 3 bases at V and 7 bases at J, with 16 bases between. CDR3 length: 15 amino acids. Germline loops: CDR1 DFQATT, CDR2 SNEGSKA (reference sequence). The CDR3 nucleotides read TGCAGTGCTAGTCCCCGGACAGCGTCGAATTCACCCCTCCACTTT. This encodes CSASPRTASNSPLHF.

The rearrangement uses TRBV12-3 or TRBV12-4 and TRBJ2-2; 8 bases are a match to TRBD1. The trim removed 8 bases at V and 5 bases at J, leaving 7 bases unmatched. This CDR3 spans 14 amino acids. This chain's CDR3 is CASGGQGFTGELFF. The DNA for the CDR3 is TGTGCCAGCGGTGGACAGGGCTTTACCGGGGAGCTGTTTTTT.

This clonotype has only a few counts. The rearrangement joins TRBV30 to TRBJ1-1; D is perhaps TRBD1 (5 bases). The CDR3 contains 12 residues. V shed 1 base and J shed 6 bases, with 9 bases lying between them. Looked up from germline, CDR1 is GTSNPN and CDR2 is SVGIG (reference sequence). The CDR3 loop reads CAWSDLRAEAFF. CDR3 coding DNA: TGTGCCTGGAGTGATCTCAGGGCTGAAGCTTTCTTT. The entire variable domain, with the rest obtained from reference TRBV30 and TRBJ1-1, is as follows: SQTIHQWPATLVQPVGSPLSLECTVEGTSNPNLYWYRQAAGRGLQLLFYSVGIGQISSEVPQNLSASRPQDRQFILSSKKLLLSDSGFYLCAWSDLRAEAFFGQGTRLTVV.

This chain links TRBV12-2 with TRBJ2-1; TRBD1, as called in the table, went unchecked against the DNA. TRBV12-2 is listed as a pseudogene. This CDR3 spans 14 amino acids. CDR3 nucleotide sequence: TGTGCAAGTCGCGGGGGGCTGAGGTACAATGAGCAGTTCTTC. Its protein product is CASRGGLRYNEQFF.

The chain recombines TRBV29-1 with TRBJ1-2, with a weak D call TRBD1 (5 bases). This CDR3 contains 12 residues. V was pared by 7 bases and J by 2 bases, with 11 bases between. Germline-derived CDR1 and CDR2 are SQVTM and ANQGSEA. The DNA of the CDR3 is TGCAGCGCCTCCGACAGCAACTATGGCTACACCTTC. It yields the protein CSASDSNYGYTF.

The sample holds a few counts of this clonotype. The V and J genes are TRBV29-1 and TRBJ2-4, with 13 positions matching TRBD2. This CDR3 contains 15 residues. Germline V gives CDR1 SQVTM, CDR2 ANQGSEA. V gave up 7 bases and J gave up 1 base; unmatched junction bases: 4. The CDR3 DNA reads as TGCAGCGCCTCACTAGCGGGAGGGGCCAAAAACATTCAGTACTTC. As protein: CSASLAGGAKNIQYF. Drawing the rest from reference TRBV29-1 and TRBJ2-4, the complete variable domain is SAVISQKPSRDICQRGTSLTIQCQVDSQVTMMFWYRQQPGQSLTLIATANQGSEATYESGFVIDKFPISRPNLTFSTLTVSNMSPEDSSIYLCSASLAGGAKNIQYFGAGTRLSVL.

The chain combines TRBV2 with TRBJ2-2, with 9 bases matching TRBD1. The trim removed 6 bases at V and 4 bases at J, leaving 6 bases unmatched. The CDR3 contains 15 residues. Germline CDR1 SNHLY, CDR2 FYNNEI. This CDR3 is CASSRDRAVTGELFF. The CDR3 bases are TGTGCCAGCAGCCGGGACAGGGCGGTCACCGGGGAGCTGTTTTTT.

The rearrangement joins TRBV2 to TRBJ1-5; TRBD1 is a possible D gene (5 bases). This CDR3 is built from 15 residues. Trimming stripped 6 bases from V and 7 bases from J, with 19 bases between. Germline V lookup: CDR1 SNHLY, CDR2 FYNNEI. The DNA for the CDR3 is TGTGCCAGCAGGGTGGGACTGCTGGCCGAACAGCCCCAGCATTTT. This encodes CASRVGLLAEQPQHF.

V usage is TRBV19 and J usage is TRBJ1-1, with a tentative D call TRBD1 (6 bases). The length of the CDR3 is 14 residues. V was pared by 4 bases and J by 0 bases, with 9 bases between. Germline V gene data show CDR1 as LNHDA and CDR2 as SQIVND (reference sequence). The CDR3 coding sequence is TGTGCCAGTAGTACGACAGGCGTGAACACTGAAGCTTTCTTT. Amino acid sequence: CASSTTGVNTEAFF.

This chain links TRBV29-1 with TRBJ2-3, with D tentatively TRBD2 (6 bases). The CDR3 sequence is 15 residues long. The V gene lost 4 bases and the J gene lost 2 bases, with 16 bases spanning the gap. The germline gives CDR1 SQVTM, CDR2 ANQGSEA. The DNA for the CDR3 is TGCAGCGTTGGGGCTAGCGAAGAGCCCACAGATACGCAGTATTTT. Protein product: CSVGASEEPTDTQYF.